Listed here are 31 T cell receptor beta chains from one sample, sequenced in a study of immune heterogeneity within non-small cell lung tumors. It was a multiplex PCR that amplified TCR beta CDR3, with 32 V and 13 J primers. TCRdb reprocessed the multiplex PCR reads with MiXCR, giving one entry per CDR3 protein. The repertoire includes around 19,000 distinct CDR3 sequences, less than 35% of them detected once, and 4.1% sits in the top ten. Template material comprised bulk tumor genomic DNA at 450 to 600 ng per sample. During surgery, each primary tumor gave multiple biopsies spaced as far apart as possible. Untreated, newly diagnosed non-small cell lung cancer patients underwent curative surgery. The sample taken for sequencing was lung tumor tissue. The receptors shown here come from a man in his forties with non-small cell lung cancer.

This clonotype was seen at least ten times. The rearrangement uses TRBV6-1 and TRBJ1-2; D call uncertain. Trimming stripped 8 bases from V and 2 bases from J, with 15 bases between. This CDR3 is built from 14 residues. Germline lookup yields CDR1 MNHNS and CDR2 SASEGT. The CDR3 here is CASYTPGKNYGYTF. In nucleotides, the CDR3 is TGTGCCAGCTACACCCCCGGGAAAAACTATGGCTACACCTTC.

The V gene is TRBV28, the J gene TRBJ1-4; D gene ambiguous. Germline CDR1 MDHEN, CDR2 SYDVKM. The CDR3 extends over 11 amino acids. Trimming removed 2 bases from V and 10 bases from J, with 5 bases in between. CDR3 DNA sequence: TGTGCCAGCAGTTTAAACAGAAAACTGTTTTTT. Its translation: CASSLNRKLFF.

In regard to this clonotype: A much larger clone differs by one base, so this may be a read error. The chain couples TRBV6-2 or TRBV6-3 to TRBJ2-7; perhaps TRBD2 as D (6 bases). CDR3 length: 13 amino acids. Germline loops: CDR1 MNHEY, CDR2 SVGEGT. V lost 10 bases and J 3 bases, leaving 16 bases between the germline ends. For the CDR3, the DNA is TGTGCCATCACCTCGGCTAGCGTCTACGAGCAGTACTTC. Its translation is CAITSASVYEQYF.

A remark on this clonotype: At one end, the junction sequence differs from germline, possibly due to a read error. The chain couples TRBV5-1 to TRBJ2-1; D ambiguous. CDR1 and CDR2 (germline): SGHRS, YFSETQ. The CDR3 totals 16 residues. The CDR3 protein is CASSLDLGASYNDQFF. As DNA, the CDR3 is TGCGCCAGCAGCTTGGATCTGGGTGCATCATACAATGATCAGTTCTTC.

By sample share, this clonotype is medium-sized. This sequence joins TRBV7-2 and TRBJ2-1; D is undetermined. The V end lost 4 bases, the J end lost 6 bases, and 13 bases lay between the germline ends. The CDR3 has 14 residues. The germline gives CDR1 SGHTA, CDR2 FQGNSA. CDR3 DNA: TGTGCCAGCAGCTCCCGACTCAGAGCCAATGAGCAGTTCTTC. It yields the protein CASSSRLRANEQFF.

The chain employs TRBV7-6 and TRBJ2-2; 12 nucleotides match TRBD2. Germline V CDR1 and CDR2: SGHVS, FNYEAQ. The CDR3 consists of 16 residues. The V gene end was trimmed by 5 bases and the J gene end by 3 bases; junction bases not matched to a gene: 4. Here the CDR3 DNA reads TGTGCCAGCAGCGAGGGACTAGCGGGTGACACCGGGGAGCTGTTTTTT. The encoded protein is CASSEGLAGDTGELFF.

As for this clonotype: This may come from a read error, since a much larger clone is one base off. This chain uses TRBV7-8 with TRBJ2-7, with 9 bases lining up with TRBD2. With 5 bases clipped from V and 2 bases from J, the junction kept 4 bases outside the gene matches. Per the germline V gene, CDR1 is SGHVS and CDR2 is FQNEAQ. The CDR3 runs 14 residues. The chain's CDR3 is CASSPIAGAYEQYF. For the CDR3, the DNA is TGTGCCAGCAGCCCAATAGCGGGAGCCTACGAGCAGTACTTC.

The chain joins TRBV5-1 to TRBJ2-5; TRBD1 or TRBD2 may be the D gene (6 bases each). The CDR3 sequence is 14 residues long. Per germline, CDR1 SGHRS and CDR2 YFSETQ. V dropped 0 bases and J dropped 5 bases, with 11 bases sitting between them. CDR3 in amino acids: CASSLEGGHETQYF. In DNA, the CDR3 is TGCGCCAGCAGCTTGGAGGGGGGCCACGAGACCCAGTACTTC.

As to this clonotype: A read error may explain this, as a much larger clone is one base away. The gene calls are TRBV6-1 and TRBJ2-7; 7 bases line up with TRBD1. The junction had 2 bases not matched to a gene; V was cut back by 10 bases and J by 2 bases. From germline, CDR1 is MNHNS and CDR2 SASEGT. The CDR3 covers 11 residues. CDR3 coding DNA: TGTGCCATCAGGGGGACCTACGAGCAGTACTTC. Protein: CAIRGTYEQYF.

The chain couples TRBV4-1 to TRBJ2-7; D gene uncertain. Trimming took 4 bases from V and 2 from J, leaving 12 bases between them. Germline CDR1 is MGHRA and CDR2 is YSYEKL. CDR3 length equals 14 residues. The CDR3 reads CASSPRSKTYEQYF. The CDR3 nucleotides read TGCGCCAGCAGCCCCCGGAGCAAGACCTACGAGCAGTACTTC.

In the case of this clonotype: A read error may explain this, as a much larger clone is one base away. CDR3 residues: CASSPLAGSYEQYF. The CDR3 DNA reads TGTGCCAGCAGCCCACTAGCGGGATCCTACGAGCAGTACTTC. The rearrangement joins TRBV7-2 to TRBJ2-7; 10 nucleotides align to TRBD2. This CDR3 is 14 amino acids long. Germline lookup yields CDR1 SGHTA and CDR2 FQGNSA. The V and J ends lost 5 bases and 1 base, in that order; junction bases with no gene match: 2.

This clonotype was observed a few times. The rearrangement links TRBV20-1 to TRBJ1-6; D not certain. The ends were cut back, 0 bases at V and 0 bases at J, with 12 bases in the middle. Germline V CDR1 and CDR2: DFQATT, SNEGSKA (reference sequence). The CDR3 consists of 17 residues. This chain's CDR3 is CSARDVTRSSYNSPLHF. The CDR3 coding sequence is TGCAGTGCTAGAGATGTTACCAGGAGCTCCTATAATTCACCCCTCCACTTT.

Points on this clonotype: Likely a read error: the CDR3 ends without its conserved phenylalanine or tryptophan. The chain joins TRBV18 to TRBJ1-1; D is undetermined. Trimming removed 3 bases at V and 5 bases at J, with 16 bases between. Germline-derived CDR1 and CDR2 are KGHSH and LQKENI. This CDR3 spans 15 amino acids. The CDR3 region is CASSPQRPTGTEAFL. For the CDR3, the DNA is TGTGCCAGCTCACCCCAGAGGCCAACGGGGACTGAAGCTTTCCTT.

The chain joins TRBV7-9 to TRBJ2-3; no clear D gene. V was shortened by 4 bases and J by 4 bases, with 12 bases between the two germline ends. This CDR3 has 14 residues. Germline assignment: CDR1 SEHNR and CDR2 FQNEAQ (reference sequence). The CDR3 protein is CASSSRSMSDTQYF. CDR3 DNA sequence: TGTGCCAGCAGCTCCCGGAGTATGTCAGATACGCAGTATTTT.

This sequence joins TRBV3-1 and TRBJ2-3; TRBD2 aligns across 11 bases. Germline values: CDR1 LGHDT, CDR2 YNNKEL (reference sequence). J was trimmed by 6 bases and V by 4 bases; bases with no gene match: 6. The CDR3 has 15 amino acids. CDR3 in amino acids: CASSLLAGGVDTQYF. Here the CDR3 DNA reads TGTGCCAGCAGCCTGTTAGCGGGAGGGGTCGATACGCAGTATTTT.

Many counts were recorded for this clonotype. In nucleotides, the CDR3 is TGTGCCAGCTGTAGCGCAGGGTCACAGCCCCAGCATTTT. It encodes CASCSAGSQPQHF. V gene TRBV27 combines with J gene TRBJ1-5; D possibly corresponds to TRBD1 (5 bases). Trimming pared 8 bases from V and 7 bases from J, leaving 15 bases between. The CDR3 spans 13 residues. The germline V gene encodes CDR1 MNHEY and CDR2 SMNVEV (reference sequence).

Judged by abundance, this clonotype is medium-sized. The chain is built from TRBV6-1 and TRBJ2-7; D unresolved. This CDR3 contains 11 residues. V dropped 5 bases and J dropped 5 bases, with 7 bases sitting between them. The germline gives CDR1 MNHNS, CDR2 SASEGT. This chain's CDR3 is CASSYADEQYF. Here the CDR3 DNA reads TGTGCCAGCAGTTACGCGGACGAGCAGTACTTC.

This clonotype was counted ten times or more. This sequence joins TRBV6-1 and TRBJ1-4; D gene uncertain. The CDR3 has 15 amino acids. V was clipped by 7 bases and J by 7 bases, with 19 bases between them. Germline CDR1 MNHNS, CDR2 SASEGT. The CDR3 sequence is CASISIGGSGEKLFF. The CDR3 coding sequence is TGTGCCAGCATCTCTATCGGAGGGAGCGGTGAAAAACTGTTTTTT.

Concerning this clonotype: At one end the junction does not follow the germline gene, possibly because of a read error. This chain connects TRBV19 to TRBJ2-7, with 7 bases identical to TRBD2. The CDR3 runs to 13 residues. CDR1 and CDR2 from the germline V gene are LNHDA and SQIVND (reference sequence). CDR3 DNA: TGTGCCATTAGTCTGCGGGAGTGGGACGAGCAGTACTTC. Its protein is CAISLREWDEQYF. The whole variable domain, remainder taken from reference TRBV19 and TRBJ2-7, is DGGITQSPKYLFRKEGQNVTLSCEQNLNHDAMYWYRQDPGQGLRLIYYSQIVNDFQKGDIAEGYSVSREKKESFPLTVTSAQKNPTAFYLCAISLREWDEQYFGPGTRLTVT.

The gene calls are TRBV5-6 and TRBJ1-2; D remains unclear. The V end was cut by 2 bases, the J end by 4 bases, with 15 bases between. Germline loops: CDR1 SGHDT, CDR2 YYEEEE. The CDR3 has 15 amino acids. The CDR3: CASSLGARSIYGYTF. In DNA, the CDR3 is TGTGCCAGCAGCTTAGGCGCCAGAAGTATCTATGGCTACACCTTC.

This clonotype was observed a few times. The rearrangement uses TRBV5-5 and TRBJ2-1; D perhaps matches TRBD2 (5 bases). CDR1 is SGHKS, CDR2 YYEKEE, per germline (reference sequence). This CDR3 is built from 16 residues. V shed 0 bases and J shed 2 bases, with 12 bases lying between them. CDR3 in amino acids: CASSLAPGLTYNEQFF. CDR3 bases: TGTGCCAGCAGCTTGGCTCCAGGACTTACCTACAATGAGCAGTTCTTC.

This clonotype was seen many times. The chain joins TRBV27 to TRBJ2-7; 13 bases match TRBD2. CDR3 size: 17 residues. The germline V gene encodes CDR1 MNHEY and CDR2 SMNVEV (reference sequence). V gave up 2 bases and J gave up 5 bases; unmatched junction bases: 9. CDR3 sequence: CASSLEGGTSGIHEQYF. In DNA, the CDR3 is TGTGCCAGCAGTTTAGAGGGGGGGACTAGCGGGATTCACGAGCAGTACTTC.

This clonotype was counted many times. This chain connects TRBV11-3 to TRBJ2-7, with TRBD1 matching 7 bases. Germline V gene data show CDR1 as SGHNT and CDR2 as YENEEA. CDR3 length: 16 amino acids. V dropped 3 bases and J dropped 6; count of bases not matched to a gene: 14. In nucleotides, the CDR3 is TGTGCCAGCAGCTTTTCCCGGGGACAGCGGCAGGTCGAGCAGTACTTC. It specifies CASSFSRGQRQVEQYF.

In the case of this clonotype: One end of the junction is discordant with germline, which a read error may explain. V usage is TRBV6-1 and J usage is TRBJ1-1; no clear D. This CDR3 region has 14 residues. Germline CDR1 MNHNS, CDR2 SASEGT. The CDR3 DNA reads TGTGCCAGCAGTGACGTACACGTGAACAATGAAGCTTTCTTT. Encoded protein: CASSDVHVNNEAFF.

This clonotype was seen many times. V usage is TRBV24-1 and J usage is TRBJ2-1; 8 bases match TRBD2. V lost 0 bases and J lost 1; bases outside the gene matches: 1. The CDR3 covers 16 residues. The germline V gene has CDR1 KGHDR and CDR2 SFDVKD. The CDR3 loop is CATSDLSGGSYNEQFF. As DNA, the CDR3 is TGTGCCACCAGTGATTTGAGCGGGGGTTCCTACAATGAGCAGTTCTTC.

At least ten counts were recorded for this clonotype. The rearrangement uses TRBV2 and TRBJ1-2; TRBD1 aligns across 12 bases. The CDR3 has 16 residues. Germline CDR1 is SNHLY and CDR2 is FYNNEI. J gave up 4 bases and V 2 bases, and 5 bases lay outside the gene matches. CDR3 coding DNA: TGTGCCAGCAGTGAAAGGGGGACAGGGGGCAGCTATGGCTACACCTTC. Protein: CASSERGTGGSYGYTF.

This clonotype turned up a few times. V is TRBV11-3 and J is TRBJ2-1; a possible D gene is TRBD1 (5 bases). CDR1 is SGHNT, CDR2 YENEEA, per germline. The germline V and J ends were trimmed by 4 bases and 7 bases, with 20 bases remaining between them. This CDR3 is 16 amino acids long. The CDR3: CASSSPGRASGNEQFF. Written as DNA, the CDR3 is TGTGCCAGCAGCTCTCCGGGCAGGGCGAGTGGGAATGAGCAGTTCTTC.

This clonotype was seen ten or more times. The chain links TRBV18 to TRBJ1-3, with D perhaps matching TRBD1 (6 bases). This CDR3 comprises 14 residues. Germline V gene data show CDR1 as KGHSH and CDR2 as LQKENI. V was shortened by 6 bases and J by 0 bases, with 9 bases between the two germline ends. CDR3 sequence: CASSQQGSGNTIYF. CDR3 DNA: TGTGCCAGCTCGCAACAGGGCTCTGGAAACACCATATATTTT.

The chain couples TRBV9 to TRBJ2-3; D may be TRBD2 (6 bases). The CDR3 is 15 residues long. CDR1 is SGDLS, CDR2 YYNGEE, per germline. V lost 0 bases, J lost 5 bases, and 13 bases lay in between. The CDR3 loop is CASSVGFGSGDTQYF. CDR3 nucleotide sequence: TGTGCCAGCAGCGTAGGATTCGGGAGTGGAGATACGCAGTATTTT. Variable domain in full (rest from reference TRBV9 and TRBJ2-3): DSGVTQTPKHLITATGQRVTLRCSPRSGDLSVYWYQQSLDQGLQFLIQYYNGEERAKGNILERFSAQQFPDLHSELNLSSLELGDSALYFCASSVGFGSGDTQYFGPGTRLTVL.

Concerning this clonotype: A read error is possible here, since a much larger clone lies one base away. The CDR3 sequence: CASSLGQGYDQYF. CDR3 coding DNA: TGTGCCAGCAGCCTGGGACAGGGCTACGATCAGTACTTC. The chain carries TRBV11-1 and TRBJ2-7; TRBD1 agrees at 9 bases. The germline V gene has CDR1 SGHAT and CDR2 FQDESV (reference sequence). This CDR3 region has 13 residues. The full variable domain, rest sourced from reference TRBV11-1 and TRBJ2-7, is EAEVAQSPRYKITEKSQAVAFWCDPISGHATLYWYRQILGQGPELLVQFQDESVVDDSQLPKDRFSAERLKGVDSTLKIQPAELGDSAMYLCASSLGQGYDQYFGPGTRLTVT.

This clonotype was seen at least ten times. The chain has TRBV27 and TRBJ2-7, with D perhaps TRBD2 (6 bases). The CDR3 is 15 amino acids. The ends were cut back, 8 bases at V and 2 bases at J, with 19 bases in the middle. CDR1 and CDR2 (germline): MNHEY, SMNVEV (reference sequence). The CDR3 spells CASSYSGLLTYEQYF. Here the CDR3 DNA reads TGTGCCAGCTCCTATTCGGGACTTCTTACCTACGAGCAGTACTTC.